Listed here are 7 T cell receptor beta chains from one sample, sequenced in a study of T-cell memory formation after mild COVID-19. TCRdb fed the 5' RACE reads into MiXCR, producing one record per CDR3 protein. The sample lists hundreds of thousands of distinct CDR3 sequences; 24% were seen once. Source material: PBMCs or a T cell subset sorted from them (not recorded which). The receptors come from an adult woman who had mild COVID-19 (a few samples of this study predate the infection). Cell type and time point are not known.

The gene calls are TRBV5-1 and TRBJ1-2; possibly TRBD1 for D (6 bases). Trimming took off 2 bases at V and 6 bases at J, with 11 bases between the two ends. This CDR3 has 13 residues. Germline V CDR1 and CDR2: SGHRS, YFSETQ. The CDR3 loop reads CASSFPDRNGYTF. DNA of the CDR3: TGCGCCAGCAGCTTCCCCGACAGGAATGGCTACACCTTC.

The V call is TRBV6-1, the J call TRBJ2-1, with D tentatively TRBD2 (7 bases). This CDR3 spans 15 amino acids. Germline CDR1 is MNHNS and CDR2 is SASEGT. The germline V and J ends were trimmed by 5 bases and 8 bases, with 19 bases remaining between them. CDR3 DNA: TGTGCCAGCAGTTTAGGGGGGGCCGGCGTCGATGAGCAGTTCTTC. Translated, it gives CASSLGGAGVDEQFF.

This clonotype showed up just a few times. The chain combines TRBV6-1 with TRBJ1-2; D not resolved. The CDR3 has 16 residues. V lost 7 bases and J 4 bases, leaving 22 bases between the germline ends. Germline V CDR1 and CDR2: MNHNS, SASEGT. The CDR3 DNA reads as TGTGCCAGCACCAGGACGGCGACTCTACCCGTCTATGGCTACACCTTC. Protein: CASTRTATLPVYGYTF.

The chain is built from TRBV12-3 or TRBV12-4 and TRBJ2-7; TRBD2 is a possible D gene (6 bases). The CDR3 sequence is 14 residues long. Trimming shortened V by 3 bases and J by 1 base, and 10 bases separated the two germline ends. The CDR3 region is CASSFGGASYEQYF. CDR3 nucleotide sequence: TGTGCCAGCAGTTTTGGAGGGGCGTCCTACGAGCAGTACTTC.

Ten or more counts support this clonotype. V is TRBV4-2 and J is TRBJ2-7; D is undetermined. The V end lost 0 bases, the J end lost 0 bases, and 0 bases lay between the germline ends. The CDR3 has 12 amino acids. Germline CDR1 LGHNA, CDR2 YNFKEQ. CDR3 sequence (DNA): TGTGCCAGCAGCCAAGACTCCTACGAGCAGTACTTC. Its protein is CASSQDSYEQYF.

The chain uses TRBV4-2 and TRBJ2-7, with 12 bases aligning to TRBD2. The CDR3 length is 19 residues. V trimming: 3 bases; J trimming: 4 bases; junction bases outside the gene matches: 16. Germline CDR1 is LGHNA and CDR2 is YNFKEQ. The CDR3 sequence is CASSQFGQGSTSGSYEQYF. CDR3 DNA sequence: TGTGCCAGCAGCCAGTTCGGACAGGGTTCGACTAGCGGGAGTTACGAGCAGTACTTC.

A few counts support this clonotype. The chain uses TRBV7-2 and TRBJ2-7; 10 bases line up with TRBD1. The CDR3 extends over 15 amino acids. The V gene end was trimmed by 5 bases and the J gene end by 5 bases; junction bases not matched to a gene: 9. Germline CDR1 reads SGHTA; CDR2 reads FQGNSA. The CDR3 bases are TGTGCCAGCAGCCCCAACCCGGGACAGGGGAACGAGCAGTACTTC. As protein: CASSPNPGQGNEQYF.